The 30 T cell receptor beta chains below all came from one sample that was sequenced in a study of blood T cell repertoires in COVID-19. The assay was immunoSEQ multiplex PCR, and TCRdb's table has in-frame clones only and misses some. In the table there are under 70,000 clones, 88% of which are singletons. The sequencing sample was made of peripheral blood. The source of these receptors is a woman in her 70s with acute or convalescent COVID-19.

V usage is TRBV7-8 and J usage is TRBJ2-1; TRBD2 aligns across 9 bases. The CDR3 totals 16 residues. With 1 base clipped from V and 4 bases from J, the junction kept 5 bases outside the gene matches. Germline CDR1 SGHVS, CDR2 FQNEAQ. The CDR3, as DNA: TGTGCCAGCAGCTTAGTTCCTAGCGGGATTTACAATGAGCAGTTCTTC. Residues: CASSLVPSGIYNEQFF.

V and J are TRBV5-4 and TRBJ1-1, with D maybe TRBD1 (6 bases). Germline CDR1 and CDR2: SGHNT and YYREEE (reference sequence). Trimming removed 5 bases at V and 0 bases at J, with 8 bases between. The CDR3 contains 13 residues. For the CDR3, the DNA is TGTGCCAGCAGTCCAGGGGTGAACACTGAAGCTTTCTTT. This translates into CASSPGVNTEAFF.

The chain couples TRBV14 to TRBJ1-2; 10 positions match TRBD1. The CDR3 has 16 amino acids. J was trimmed by 2 bases and V by 0 bases; bases with no gene match: 3. Germline CDR1 and CDR2: SGHDN and FVKESK. CDR3 region: CASSQDGTGVNYGYTF. CDR3 in DNA: TGTGCCAGCAGCCAAGACGGGACAGGGGTAAACTATGGCTACACCTTC.

The rearrangement uses TRBV27 and TRBJ2-4; perhaps TRBD2 as D (5 bases). V dropped 6 bases and J dropped 0 bases, with 12 bases sitting between them. CDR3 length: 15 amino acids. Germline V CDR1 and CDR2: MNHEY, SMNVEV (reference sequence). CDR3 in DNA: TGTGCCAGCAGCCCCAGCGGACTAGCCAAAAACATTCAGTACTTC. Protein sequence: CASSPSGLAKNIQYF.

The V gene is TRBV19, the J gene TRBJ2-1, with 7 bases lining up with TRBD1. The CDR3 has 14 amino acids. The germline CDR1 and CDR2 sequences are LNHDA and SQIVND (reference sequence). Trimming took 4 bases from V and 5 from J; bases not matched to a gene: 5. This CDR3 is CASSTRQGHNEQFF. The DNA for the CDR3 is TGTGCCAGTAGTACTCGACAGGGTCACAATGAGCAGTTCTTC.

The rearrangement joins TRBV29-1 to TRBJ2-7; D unresolved. The CDR3 contains 14 residues. The germline gives CDR1 SQVTM, CDR2 ANQGSEA. V was cut by 0 bases and J by 4 bases, with 13 bases left in between. The CDR3 DNA follows: TGCAGCGTTGAAGACGTGGGCCCTTTTTACGAGCAGTACTTC. As protein: CSVEDVGPFYEQYF.

The CDR3 DNA reads TGTGCCAGTAGAGGGACAGCTGATAATGAAAAACTGTTTTTT. Translated, it gives CASRGTADNEKLFF. The rearrangement uses TRBV19 and TRBJ1-4, with TRBD1 matching over 7 bases. The germline CDR1 and CDR2 sequences are LNHDA and SQIVND (reference sequence). CDR3 length equals 14 residues. Trimming cost V 6 bases and J 4 bases; bases outside gene matches: 5.

This chain uses TRBV25-1 with TRBJ2-7, with D maybe TRBD1 (5 bases). Trimming removed 2 bases from V and 4 bases from J, with 9 bases in between. The V gene's germline CDR1 is MGHDK and CDR2 SYGVNS. The CDR3 has 13 amino acids. CDR3 loop: CASSEINRYEQYF. CDR3 nucleotides: TGTGCCAGCAGTGAAATCAACAGGTACGAGCAGTACTTC.

This sequence joins TRBV19 and TRBJ2-2, with D perhaps TRBD1 (6 bases). Germline V gene lookup returns CDR1 LNHDA and CDR2 SQIVND (reference sequence). The CDR3 has 15 amino acids. V lost 6 bases, J lost 4 bases, and 15 bases lay in between. CDR3 sequence reads: CASREQGVSTGELFF. The CDR3 region has the DNA TGTGCCAGTAGGGAACAGGGAGTGAGCACCGGGGAGCTGTTTTTT. Complete variable domain (other parts from reference TRBV19 and TRBJ2-2): DGGITQSPKYLFRKEGQNVTLSCEQNLNHDAMYWYRQDPGQGLRLIYYSQIVNDFQKGDIAEGYSVSREKKESFPLTVTSAQKNPTAFYLCASREQGVSTGELFFGEGSRLTVL.

This clone was counted only a few times. The J gene is TRBJ1-2, the V gene TRBV30, with D perhaps TRBD1 (5 bases). CDR1 GTSNPN and CDR2 SVGIG come from the germline V gene (reference sequence). This CDR3 has 14 residues. V dropped 2 bases and J dropped 4 bases, with 14 bases sitting between them. CDR3 DNA sequence: TGTGCCTGGAGTCCTGACAGTCGGCGCTATGGCTACACCTTC. It codes for CAWSPDSRRYGYTF.

CDR3 protein: CASSPPGLADYNEQFF. DNA of the CDR3: TGTGCCAGCAGTCCCCCGGGACTAGCGGATTACAATGAGCAGTTCTTC. This chain uses TRBV6-2 or TRBV6-3 with TRBJ2-1; 11 nucleotides line up with TRBD2. V was clipped by 5 bases and J by 4 bases; unmatched bases: 7. The CDR3 contains 16 residues. Germline lookup yields CDR1 MNHEY and CDR2 SVGEGT.

The chain links TRBV24-1 to TRBJ1-3; D call uncertain. This CDR3 contains 14 residues. V was pared by 2 bases and J by 0 bases, with 4 bases between. CDR1 and CDR2 from the germline V gene are KGHDR and SFDVKD. CDR3 DNA: TGTGCCACCAGTGATTCTCCCTCTGGAAACACCATATATTTT. Translating it yields CATSDSPSGNTIYF.

The chain joins TRBV13 to TRBJ1-6, with D perhaps matching TRBD1 (6 bases). CDR3 length equals 12 residues. Trimming took 5 bases from V and 16 from J, leaving 15 bases between them. Germline lookup yields CDR1 PRHDT and CDR2 FYEKMQ (reference sequence). The CDR3 loop reads CASSPRLGGLHF. In DNA form, the CDR3 reads TGTGCCAGCAGCCCTCGCCTAGGGGGTCTCCACTTT.

The chain uses TRBV27 and TRBJ2-3; TRBD2 matches at 15 bases. J lost 1 base, V lost 5 bases, and 7 bases had no gene match. Germline V gives CDR1 MNHEY, CDR2 SMNVEV (reference sequence). The CDR3 runs 18 residues. CDR3 in amino acids: CASSPGLAGGARTDTQYF. In DNA form, the CDR3 reads TGTGCCAGCAGTCCGGGACTAGCGGGAGGCGCCCGCACAGATACGCAGTATTTT.

The CDR3 DNA is TGCGCCAGCAGCTTCTTGGAGGACGAGCAGTACTTC. The encoded protein is CASSFLEDEQYF. J is TRBJ2-7 and V is TRBV5-1; tentatively, D is TRBD2 (5 bases). This CDR3 comprises 12 residues. Trimming took 2 bases from V and 5 from J, leaving 8 bases between them. CDR1 is SGHRS, CDR2 YFSETQ, per germline.

This chain joins TRBV7-8 and TRBJ1-4; 7 positions agree with TRBD1. The CDR3 extends over 14 amino acids. CDR1 is SGHVS and CDR2 is FQNEAQ in the germline V gene. V was clipped by 5 bases and J by 5 bases; unmatched bases: 5. The CDR3 nucleotides read TGTGCCAGCAGCCAGACAGGGATGAATGAAAAACTGTTTTTT. It codes for CASSQTGMNEKLFF.

This chain links TRBV18 with TRBJ1-4, with D unresolved. Trimming removed 3 bases from V and 7 bases from J, with 18 bases in between. From germline, CDR1 is KGHSH and CDR2 LQKENI. The CDR3 spans 16 residues. The CDR3 sequence: CASSPTRENRSEKLFF. In DNA, the CDR3 is TGTGCCAGCTCACCCACCCGGGAAAATAGAAGTGAAAAACTGTTTTTT.

This chain uses TRBV25-1 with TRBJ1-4; 7 bases line up with TRBD1. Per germline, CDR1 MGHDK and CDR2 SYGVNS. V shed 6 bases, J shed 2 bases, and the junction held 6 bases outside the gene matches. This CDR3 region has 15 residues. The CDR3 region has the DNA TGTGCCAGCAGGCCGGGACAGATCACTAATGAAAAACTGTTTTTT. Amino acids: CASRPGQITNEKLFF.

The gene calls are TRBV9 and TRBJ1-1; no clear D. CDR1 is SGDLS, CDR2 YYNGEE, per germline. This CDR3 region has 15 residues. V lost 4 bases and J lost 2, with 15 bases in between. CDR3 region: CASSPQTGFNTEAFF. DNA for the CDR3: TGTGCCAGCAGCCCCCAGACGGGATTCAACACTGAAGCTTTCTTT.

The gene calls are TRBV6-4 and TRBJ2-1; 9 positions match TRBD2. Trimming at V came to 5 bases and at J to 1 base, leaving 9 bases not matched to a gene. The CDR3 is 17 residues long. Germline V gene data show CDR1 as MRHNA and CDR2 as SNTAGT. CDR3 sequence (DNA): TGTGCCAGCAGTAAGCGCGGGGGGGGAGCTTCCTACAATGAGCAGTTCTTC. Amino acids: CASSKRGGGASYNEQFF.

The rearrangement joins TRBV2 to TRBJ1-6; 8 positions agree with TRBD1. This CDR3 is 14 amino acids long. The germline V gene has CDR1 SNHLY and CDR2 FYNNEI. Trimming took 6 bases from V and 10 from J; bases not matched to a gene: 8. The CDR3 DNA is TGTGCCAGCAGCTTAGGACAGGGCAGATCACCCCTCCACTTT. As protein: CASSLGQGRSPLHF.

The chain has TRBV24-1 and TRBJ2-1, with 9 bases lining up with TRBD2. V trimming: 1 base; J trimming: 7 bases; junction bases outside the gene matches: 7. The CDR3 runs 16 residues. CDR1 is KGHDR, CDR2 SFDVKD, per germline. CDR3 region: CATSDLTSSGKNEQFF. In nucleotides, the CDR3 is TGTGCCACCAGTGATTTAACGTCTAGCGGGAAAAATGAGCAGTTCTTC.

The chain recombines TRBV20-1 with TRBJ2-3, with TRBD2 identical over 11 bases. V lost 3 bases, J lost 5 bases, and 4 bases stayed unmatched. The germline V gene has CDR1 DFQATT and CDR2 SNEGSKA (reference sequence). The CDR3 consists of 14 residues. The CDR3 bases are TGCAGTGCTAGTAGCGGGAGGGCCCGAGATACGCAGTATTTT. Translated, it gives CSASSGRARDTQYF.

The rearrangement links TRBV29-1 to TRBJ1-1; a weak D match, TRBD1 (6 bases). The CDR3 extends over 14 amino acids. CDR1 and CDR2 from the germline V gene are SQVTM and ANQGSEA. Trimming removed 7 bases from V and 3 bases from J, with 18 bases in between. CDR3 nucleotides: TGCAGCGCCCCAGACAGGTATGGAGACACTGAAGCTTTCTTT. Translating gives CSAPDRYGDTEAFF.

The CDR3 nucleotides read TGTGCCAGCAGCCTAGGCCGCGTCCCCTACAATGAGCAGTTCTTC. As protein: CASSLGRVPYNEQFF. The rearrangement joins TRBV9 to TRBJ2-1, with D uncertain. CDR3 size: 15 residues. The ends were cut back, 4 bases at V and 2 bases at J, with 13 bases in the middle. The germline gives CDR1 SGDLS, CDR2 YYNGEE.

The chain is built from TRBV27 and TRBJ1-3; D is undetermined. This CDR3 has 14 amino acids. V was pared by 6 bases and J by 0 bases, with 9 bases between. Germline assignment: CDR1 MNHEY and CDR2 SMNVEV (reference sequence). CDR3 sequence (DNA): TGTGCCAGCAGCCCTCAGTACTCTGGAAACACCATATATTTT. Translation gives CASSPQYSGNTIYF.

The V call is TRBV6-6, the J call TRBJ1-1; tentatively, D is TRBD1 (5 bases). Looked up from germline, CDR1 is MNHNY and CDR2 is SVGAGI (reference sequence). V was cut by 2 bases and J by 2 bases, with 12 bases left in between. The CDR3 is made up of 15 amino acids. This chain's CDR3 is CASSYNAGPNTEAFF. Written as DNA, the CDR3 is TGTGCCAGCAGTTACAACGCAGGGCCTAACACTGAAGCTTTCTTT.

The V gene is TRBV28, the J gene TRBJ2-1; D possibly corresponds to TRBD1 (5 bases). The CDR3 loop spans 12 amino acids. Trimming removed 6 bases at V and 4 bases at J, with 7 bases between. Germline V CDR1 and CDR2: MDHEN, SYDVKM. The CDR3 DNA reads as TGTGCCAGCAGCCAGGGTTACAATGAGCAGTTCTTC. It codes for CASSQGYNEQFF. Complete variable domain (other parts from reference TRBV28 and TRBJ2-1): DVKVTQSSRYLVKRTGEKVFLECVQDMDHENMFWYRQDPGLGLRLIYFSYDVKMKEKGDIPEGYSVSREKKERFSLILESASTNQTSMYLCASSQGYNEQFFGPGTRLTVL.

This clone was counted between two and nine times. The chain joins TRBV30 to TRBJ2-2; D is unresolved. Germline loops: CDR1 GTSNPN, CDR2 SVGIG (reference sequence). CDR3 length: 11 amino acids. Trimming left V 4 bases short and J 6 bases short, with 6 bases between. The CDR3 DNA reads as TGTGCCTGGAATTCTCCCGGGGAGCTGTTTTTT. The encoded protein is CAWNSPGELFF.

This clone occurred once. The chain joins TRBV24-1 to TRBJ2-5, with 7 bases aligning to TRBD2. This CDR3 contains 15 residues. The germline V gene has CDR1 KGHDR and CDR2 SFDVKD. V lost 3 bases and J lost 5; bases outside the gene matches: 8. CDR3 loop: CATSDPRLAKETQYF. In DNA form, the CDR3 reads TGTGCCACCAGTGATCCGCGACTAGCAAAGGAGACCCAGTACTTC.